The present T cell receptor beta chain was sequenced within a study of beta chain features in type 1 diabetes. This CDR3 has 16 amino acids. Germline CDR1 LGHNA, CDR2 YNFKEQ. Germline trimming cut 4 bases from V and 4 bases from J; bases unmatched to any gene: 5. The study reverse transcribed the entire isolated RNA, so it sequenced expressed TCRB transcripts. This table comes from immunoSEQ multiplex PCR, and its TCRdb copy is limited to in-frame clones, with some not included. Counted here are fewer than 30,000 clones, roughly 69% occurring once; the ten biggest clones make up roughly 2.2%. Staining for CD45RO/CCR7/CD25/CD127/CD95/CD27 allowed sorting of CD4+ naive, central memory, regulatory and stem cell-like memory cells.

The chain employs TRBV4-2 and TRBJ2-3, with 13 bases lining up with TRBD2. The TCR originated in a woman aged 35 to 49 in good health. The specimen was Tregs from blood. CDR3 sequence: CASSLTSGGASDTQYF. The CDR3 region has the DNA TGTGCCAGCAGCCTCACTAGCGGGGGGGCCTCAGATACGCAGTATTTT.